What follows describes a single T cell receptor (beta chain). The record originates from a study of blood T cell repertoires in COVID-19. Using immunoSEQ multiplex PCR, the repertoire was profiled, and TCRdb retains in-frame clones only, with some absent. The profile shows fewer than 400,000 clones, around 87% of them singletons. Germline V gives CDR1 LGHNA, CDR2 YNFKEQ. Trimming cost V 0 bases and J 6 bases, with 12 bases left between them. This CDR3 spans 15 amino acids. This chain joins TRBV4-2 and TRBJ2-1; D uncertain. The sequence derives from a human donor in a cohort sampled during active COVID-19. Sequenced sample: peripheral blood. Here the CDR3 DNA reads TGTGCCAGCAGCCAAGATACAACTACCGGCAATGAGCAGTTCTTC. Amino acid sequence: CASSQDTTTGNEQFF.